This T cell receptor (beta chain) was sequenced during a study of T-cell reconstitution after alpha-beta-depleted transplantation in children. Preparing the TCRbeta library involved the use of unique molecular identifiers. One entry per CDR3 protein results from TCRdb running MiXCR on the PCR reads. Found here are fewer than 550,000 distinct CDR3 sequences, roughly a tenth of them singletons; the top ten hold just over 2%. This clonotype showed up many times. V was cut by 7 bases and J by 2 bases, with 13 bases left in between. The length of the CDR3 is 13 residues. Germline V gives CDR1 SGHKS, CDR2 YYEKEE (reference sequence).

The TCR sequence derives from a child aged 2 to 15 with inherited bone marrow failure, due to receive a stem cell transplant. The V gene is TRBV5-5, the J gene TRBJ2-7, with D perhaps TRBD2 (5 bases). Sequenced here: PBMCs, sampled before TCRalphabeta/CD19-depleted stem cell transplant. CDR3 loop: CASHRTGTYEQYF. DNA for the CDR3: TGTGCCAGCCACCGGACGGGGACCTACGAGCAGTACTTC.